This TCR beta chain was sequenced in a study of regulatory T cells in long-lasting Graves disease. Overall study context: Graves' cases, newly diagnosed, had used antithyroid drugs under 3 months.

This CDR3 is built from 15 residues. V gave up 9 bases and J gave up 0 bases, with 14 bases separating them. Germline V CDR1 and CDR2: KGHDR, SFDVKD. This clonotype occurred a few times. iRepertoire HTBI primers and Arm-PCR of CDR3 regions built TCR beta libraries. Via MiXCR, TCRdb re-called the multiplex PCR reads, giving one row per CDR3 protein. The sample has some 320,000 distinct CDR3 sequences; over 15% are singletons. Time point meaning: newly diagnosed GD, antithyroid drugs for less than 3 months. Following extraction of RNA from PBMCs, that RNA was used to make the TCR library. The patients were enrolled through endocrinology in Xi'an, China. Tubes containing EDTA received 7 to 10 milliliters of drawn peripheral blood.

This sequence originates from a female donor with Graves disease. The chain employs TRBV24-1 and TRBJ2-1, with TRBD1 as a possible D gene (6 bases). The sample here was peripheral blood mononuclear cells (PBMCs), taken at new diagnosis, from a patient treated with antithyroid drugs. DNA of the CDR3: TGTGCCACCGGCAAGGGGACATCCTCCTACAATGAGCAGTTCTTC. Its translation: CATGKGTSSYNEQFF.